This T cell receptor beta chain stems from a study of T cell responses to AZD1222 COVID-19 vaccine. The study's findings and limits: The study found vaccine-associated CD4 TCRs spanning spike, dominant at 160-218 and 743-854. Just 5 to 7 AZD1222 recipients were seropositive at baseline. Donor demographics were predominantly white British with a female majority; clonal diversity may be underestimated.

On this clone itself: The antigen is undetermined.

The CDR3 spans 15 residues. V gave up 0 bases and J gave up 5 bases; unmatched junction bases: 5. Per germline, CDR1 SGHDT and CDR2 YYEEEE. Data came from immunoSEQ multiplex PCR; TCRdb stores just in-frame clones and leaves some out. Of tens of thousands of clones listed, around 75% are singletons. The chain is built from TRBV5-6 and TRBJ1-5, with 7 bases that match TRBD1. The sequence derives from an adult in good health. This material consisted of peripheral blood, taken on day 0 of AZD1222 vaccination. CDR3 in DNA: TGTGCCAGCAGCTTGGAGGGACAGCTCCATCAGCCCCAGCATTTT. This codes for CASSLEGQLHQPQHF.